This TCR beta chain was profiled in a study of cytomegalovirus exposure and HLA in healthy donors. Study results and caveats: CMV antigen specificity was confirmed in vitro for a few CMV-associated chains. The productive fraction for most TCR beta V segments was about 87% or about 30% in an earlier analysis. For cytomegalovirus status, the classifier reportedly gave diagnoses with high specificity and sensitivity. In a later analysis, productive TCRs from donors in an Asian-associated ancestry cluster reportedly carried fewer N-insertions than the cohort mean.

Germline CDR1 reads KGHSH; CDR2 reads LQKENI. The CDR3 spans 15 residues. The V gene end was trimmed by 3 bases and the J gene end by 3 bases; junction bases not matched to a gene: 7. This PCR relied on a set of 60 Vbeta primers and 13 Jbeta primers. The repertoire was sequenced with immunoSEQ multiplex PCR; TCRdb's copy has only in-frame clones and lacks some. The sample carries about 100,000 clones, 50% to 65% recorded once. As to this clone: Its antigen is unidentified.

Sequenced sample: PBMCs. This receptor was identified in a man aged 30 to 39 in good health and CMV-seropositive. This chain connects TRBV18 to TRBJ2-7; TRBD2 matches at 8 bases. The CDR3 region is CASSPTAGAHYEQYF. CDR3 DNA: TGTGCCAGCTCACCGACAGCGGGGGCCCACTACGAGCAGTACTTC.